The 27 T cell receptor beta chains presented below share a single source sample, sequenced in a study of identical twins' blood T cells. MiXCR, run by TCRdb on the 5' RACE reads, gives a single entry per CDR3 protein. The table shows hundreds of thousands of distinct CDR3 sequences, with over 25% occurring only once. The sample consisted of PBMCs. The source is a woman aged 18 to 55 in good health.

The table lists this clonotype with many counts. The CDR3 DNA follows: TGCAGCAAATGGGACACGAACACAGATACGCAGTATTTT. Protein sequence: CSKWDTNTDTQYF. The genes are TRBV29-1 and TRBJ2-3; perhaps TRBD1 as D (6 bases). The CDR3 sequence is 13 residues long. Germline assignment: CDR1 SQVTM and CDR2 ANQGSEA. V lost 8 bases to trimming and J lost 2 bases, with 14 bases between them.

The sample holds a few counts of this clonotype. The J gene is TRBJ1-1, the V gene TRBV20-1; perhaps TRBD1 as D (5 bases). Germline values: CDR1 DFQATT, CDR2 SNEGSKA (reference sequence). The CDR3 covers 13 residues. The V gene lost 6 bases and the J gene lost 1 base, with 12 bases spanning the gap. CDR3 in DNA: TGCAGTGCCACCGGGGGACCGAACACTGAAGCTTTCTTT. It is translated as CSATGGPNTEAFF.

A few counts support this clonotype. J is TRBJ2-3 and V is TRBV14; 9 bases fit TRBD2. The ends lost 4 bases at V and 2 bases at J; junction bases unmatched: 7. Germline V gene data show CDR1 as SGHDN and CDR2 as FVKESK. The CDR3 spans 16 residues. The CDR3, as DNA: TGTGCCAGCAGCCCTTGGACTAGCGCGTTCACAGATACGCAGTATTTT. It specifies CASSPWTSAFTDTQYF.

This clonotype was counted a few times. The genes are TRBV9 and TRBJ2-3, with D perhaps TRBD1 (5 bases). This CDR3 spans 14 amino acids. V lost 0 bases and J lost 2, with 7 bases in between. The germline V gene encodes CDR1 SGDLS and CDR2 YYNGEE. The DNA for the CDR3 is TGTGCCAGCAGCGTAGGGGGCTACACAGATACGCAGTATTTT. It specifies CASSVGGYTDTQYF.

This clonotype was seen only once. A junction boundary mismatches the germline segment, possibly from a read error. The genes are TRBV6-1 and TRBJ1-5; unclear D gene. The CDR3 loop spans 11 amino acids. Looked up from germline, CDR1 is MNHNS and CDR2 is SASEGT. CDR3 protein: CTSSDQLTQHF. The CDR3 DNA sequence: TGTACCAGCAGCGACCAGTTGACCCAGCATTTT.

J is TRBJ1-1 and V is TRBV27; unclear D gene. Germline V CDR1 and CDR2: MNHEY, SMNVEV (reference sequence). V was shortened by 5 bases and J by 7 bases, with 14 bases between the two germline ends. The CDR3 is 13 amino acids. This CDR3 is CASSSGRAREAFF. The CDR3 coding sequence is TGTGCCAGCAGTAGCGGGCGGGCCCGTGAAGCTTTCTTT.

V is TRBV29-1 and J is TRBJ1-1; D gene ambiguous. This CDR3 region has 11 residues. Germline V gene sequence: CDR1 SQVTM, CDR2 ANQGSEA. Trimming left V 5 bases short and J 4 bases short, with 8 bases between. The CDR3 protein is CSVPGVTEAFF. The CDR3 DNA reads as TGCAGCGTTCCAGGAGTCACTGAAGCTTTCTTT.

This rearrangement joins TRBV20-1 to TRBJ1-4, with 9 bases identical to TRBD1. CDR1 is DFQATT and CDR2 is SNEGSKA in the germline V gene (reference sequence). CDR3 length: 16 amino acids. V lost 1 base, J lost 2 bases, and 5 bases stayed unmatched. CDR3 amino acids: CSARAGQGRTNEKLFF. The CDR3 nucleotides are TGCAGTGCTAGAGCCGGACAGGGGAGGACTAATGAAAAACTGTTTTTT.

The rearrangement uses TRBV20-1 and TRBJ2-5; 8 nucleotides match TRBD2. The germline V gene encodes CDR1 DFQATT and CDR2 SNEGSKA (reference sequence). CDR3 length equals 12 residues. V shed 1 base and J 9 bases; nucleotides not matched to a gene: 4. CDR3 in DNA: TGCAGTGCTAGAGTTAGCGGGGAGGCCCAGTACTTC. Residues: CSARVSGEAQYF.

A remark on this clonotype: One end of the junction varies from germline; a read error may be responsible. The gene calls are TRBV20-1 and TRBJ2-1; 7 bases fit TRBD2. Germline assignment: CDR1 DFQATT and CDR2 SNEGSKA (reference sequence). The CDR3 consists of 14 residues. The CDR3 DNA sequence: TGCAGTGCTAGCGGGGGGAGCGCCTACGATGAGCAGTTCTTC. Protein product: CSASGGSAYDEQFF.

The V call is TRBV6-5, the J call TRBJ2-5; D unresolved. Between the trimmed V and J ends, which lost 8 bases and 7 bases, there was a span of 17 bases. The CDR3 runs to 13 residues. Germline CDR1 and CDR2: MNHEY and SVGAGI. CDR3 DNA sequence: TGTGCCAGCGTTTCTCCAGTTGGTTGGACCCAGTACTTC. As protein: CASVSPVGWTQYF.

This CDR3 reads CSVETEPTTGYTF. The CDR3 nucleotides are TGCAGCGTTGAAACAGAACCGACCACGGGCTACACCTTC. V usage is TRBV29-1 and J usage is TRBJ1-2; D gene uncertain. V lost 2 bases, J lost 8 bases, and 15 bases lay in between. The germline CDR1 and CDR2 sequences are SQVTM and ANQGSEA. The CDR3 extends over 13 amino acids.

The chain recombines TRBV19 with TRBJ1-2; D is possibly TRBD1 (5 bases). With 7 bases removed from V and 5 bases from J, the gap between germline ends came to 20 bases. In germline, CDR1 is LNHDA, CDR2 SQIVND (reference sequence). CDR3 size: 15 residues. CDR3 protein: CASKELESGRYGYTF. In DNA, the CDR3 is TGTGCCAGTAAGGAGCTTGAGTCAGGGAGATATGGCTACACCTTC.

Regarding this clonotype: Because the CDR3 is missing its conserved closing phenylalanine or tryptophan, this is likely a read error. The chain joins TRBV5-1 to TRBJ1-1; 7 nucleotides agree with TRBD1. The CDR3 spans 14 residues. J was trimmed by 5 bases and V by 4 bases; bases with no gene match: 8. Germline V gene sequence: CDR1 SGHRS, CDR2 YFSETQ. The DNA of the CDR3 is TGCGCCAGCAGCCATGGACAGGCAAAAACTGAAGCTTTCCTT. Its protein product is CASSHGQAKTEAFL.

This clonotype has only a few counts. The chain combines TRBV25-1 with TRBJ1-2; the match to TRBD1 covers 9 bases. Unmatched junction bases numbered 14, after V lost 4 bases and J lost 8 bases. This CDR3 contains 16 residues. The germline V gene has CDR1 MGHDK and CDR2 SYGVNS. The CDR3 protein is CASSGGQGLPVLGYTF. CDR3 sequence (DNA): TGTGCCAGCAGTGGGGGACAGGGACTTCCCGTACTAGGCTACACCTTC.

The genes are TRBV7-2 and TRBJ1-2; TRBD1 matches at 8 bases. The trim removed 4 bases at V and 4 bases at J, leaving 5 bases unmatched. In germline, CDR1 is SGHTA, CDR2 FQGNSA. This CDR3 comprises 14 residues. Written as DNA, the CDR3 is TGTGCCAGCAGCTCACCAGGGGGCCTCTATGGCTACACCTTC. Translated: CASSSPGGLYGYTF.

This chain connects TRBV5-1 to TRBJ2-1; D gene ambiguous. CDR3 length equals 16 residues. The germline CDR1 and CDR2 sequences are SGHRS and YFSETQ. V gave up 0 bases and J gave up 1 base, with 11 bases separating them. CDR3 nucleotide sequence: TGCGCCAGCAGCTTGGTTAGACCCCCATCCTACAATGAGCAGTTCTTC. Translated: CASSLVRPPSYNEQFF.

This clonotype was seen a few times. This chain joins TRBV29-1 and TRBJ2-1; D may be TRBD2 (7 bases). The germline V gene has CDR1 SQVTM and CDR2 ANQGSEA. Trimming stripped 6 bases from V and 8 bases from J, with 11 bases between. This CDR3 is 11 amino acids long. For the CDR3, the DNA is TGCAGCGTAGGGGGGAGGGATGAGCAGTTCTTC. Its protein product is CSVGGRDEQFF.

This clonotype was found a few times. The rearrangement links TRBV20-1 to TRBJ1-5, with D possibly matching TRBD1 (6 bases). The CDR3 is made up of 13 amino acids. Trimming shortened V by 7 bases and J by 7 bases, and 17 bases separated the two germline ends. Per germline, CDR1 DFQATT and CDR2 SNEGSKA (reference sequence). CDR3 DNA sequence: TGCAGTGTCAGACGGGGGCTCGGACAGCCCCAGCATTTT. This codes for CSVRRGLGQPQHF.

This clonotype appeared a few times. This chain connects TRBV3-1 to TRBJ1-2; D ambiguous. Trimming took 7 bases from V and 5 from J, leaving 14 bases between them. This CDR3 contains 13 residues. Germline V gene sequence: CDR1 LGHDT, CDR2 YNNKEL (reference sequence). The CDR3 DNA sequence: TGTGCCAGCACCCTGCTGTGGGAATATGGCTACACCTTC. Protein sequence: CASTLLWEYGYTF.

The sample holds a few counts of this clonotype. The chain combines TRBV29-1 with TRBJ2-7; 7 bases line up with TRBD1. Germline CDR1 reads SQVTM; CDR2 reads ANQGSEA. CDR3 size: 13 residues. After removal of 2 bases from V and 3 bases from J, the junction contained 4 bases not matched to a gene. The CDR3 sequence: CSVESGTDYEQYF. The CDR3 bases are TGCAGCGTTGAATCCGGGACAGACTACGAGCAGTACTTC.

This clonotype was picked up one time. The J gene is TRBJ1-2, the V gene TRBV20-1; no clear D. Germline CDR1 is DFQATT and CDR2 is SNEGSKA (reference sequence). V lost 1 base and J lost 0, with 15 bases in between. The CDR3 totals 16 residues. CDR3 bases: TGCAGTGCTAGAGCATGGGGTGGGAAAACTAACTATGGCTACACCTTC. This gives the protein CSARAWGGKTNYGYTF.

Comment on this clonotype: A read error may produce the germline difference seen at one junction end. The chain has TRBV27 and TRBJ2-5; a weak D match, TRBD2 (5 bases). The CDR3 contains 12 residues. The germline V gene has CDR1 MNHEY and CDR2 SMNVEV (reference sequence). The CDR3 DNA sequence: TGTGCCAGCAGTTTAAATGGGGAGACCCGGTACTTC. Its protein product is CASSLNGETRYF.

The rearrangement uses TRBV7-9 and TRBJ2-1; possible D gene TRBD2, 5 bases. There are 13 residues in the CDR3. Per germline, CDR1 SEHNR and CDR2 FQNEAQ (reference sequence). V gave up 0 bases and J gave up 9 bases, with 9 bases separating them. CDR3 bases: TGTGCCAGCAGCTTAGCGGGAGAAGGTGAGCAGTTCTTC. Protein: CASSLAGEGEQFF.

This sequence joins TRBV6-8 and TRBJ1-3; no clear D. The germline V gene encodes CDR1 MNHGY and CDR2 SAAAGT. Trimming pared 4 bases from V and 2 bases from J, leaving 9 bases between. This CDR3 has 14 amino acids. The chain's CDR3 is CASSFARTGNTIYF. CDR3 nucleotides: TGTGCCAGCAGTTTCGCCAGGACTGGAAACACCATATATTTT.

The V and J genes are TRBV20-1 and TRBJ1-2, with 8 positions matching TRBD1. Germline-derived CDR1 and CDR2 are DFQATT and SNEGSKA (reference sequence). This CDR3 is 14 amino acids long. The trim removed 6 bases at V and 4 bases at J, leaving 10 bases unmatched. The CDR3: CSAVTGTGGYGYTF. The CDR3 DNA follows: TGCAGTGCCGTTACCGGGACAGGTGGCTATGGCTACACCTTC.

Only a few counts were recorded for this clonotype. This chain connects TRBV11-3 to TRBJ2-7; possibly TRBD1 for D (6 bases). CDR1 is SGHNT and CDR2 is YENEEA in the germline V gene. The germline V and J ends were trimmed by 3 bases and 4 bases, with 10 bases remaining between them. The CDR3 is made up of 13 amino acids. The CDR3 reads CASSFPGTYEQYF. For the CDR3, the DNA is TGTGCCAGCAGCTTCCCAGGGACATACGAGCAGTACTTC.